The text below deals with one TCR beta chain. The antigen is undetermined. This CDR3 has 16 amino acids. Per germline, CDR1 SGDLS and CDR2 YYNGEE. V lost 0 bases to trimming and J lost 12 bases, with 21 bases between them. Each sorted subset replicate got 200 ng genomic DNA, about 33,000 genomes. Profiling relied on immunoSEQ multiplex PCR, and the TCRdb table lists in-frame clones only, not all of them. The sample records 2 million to 2.5 million clones, approximately 96% being singletons. The data originate from a study of shared clonotypes between healthy human individuals. Study results and caveats: All-four-donor shared clonotypes had higher generation probabilities than non-shared clonotypes did.

The receptor was isolated from a man aged 18 to 30 in good health. The chain links TRBV9 to TRBJ1-4; tentatively, D is TRBD1 (5 bases). Input material: naive CD4+ T cells sorted from blood. Sample subset: CD45RA+ positively selected. CDR3 DNA: TGTGCCAGCAGCGTAGGGCAGCAGGGAATTTGGTCGGAACTGTTTTTT. Translated, it gives CASSVGQQGIWSELFF.